This T cell receptor beta chain was obtained from a study of cytomegalovirus exposure and HLA in healthy donors. Overall study context: It was reported in a later analysis that the approximately 120 validation repertoires used the same platform as the 666 first-cohort repertoires. Study results and limitations: In vitro data verified a few CMV-associated chains as specific for CMV antigens.

In the case of this clone: Its antigen is still unknown.

The assay was immunoSEQ multiplex PCR, and TCRdb's table has in-frame clones only and misses some. The data show tens of thousands of clones, roughly nine tenths seen once. The CDR3 spans 15 residues. Looked up from germline, CDR1 is SGHRS and CDR2 is YFSETQ. The V gene lost 0 bases and the J gene lost 2 bases, with 10 bases spanning the gap. The chain joins TRBV5-1 to TRBJ2-3; a possible D gene is TRBD2 (6 bases). Sequenced material: PBMCs. This receptor was obtained from a woman in her twenties or thirties in good health and CMV-seronegative. The CDR3 sequence is CASSLVAGSTDTQYF. CDR3 nucleotides: TGCGCCAGCAGCTTGGTCGCGGGATCCACAGATACGCAGTATTTT.